This T cell receptor beta chain was observed in a study of T cells after yellow fever vaccination. Study-wide context: Preparation of fractions with low cell numbers was performed using SMART-Seq v4 Ultra Low Input.

Many counts were recorded for this clonotype. Its antigen is undetermined. Findings of the study overall: A weaker secondary response peaked on day 5, the primary on day 15. Among all clonotypes, a small share was observed in both CD4 and CD8 compartments.

For TCR, cDNA came from 5'RACE template switching, which added a universal primer site and UMIs. TCRdb analysed the 5' RACE reads with MiXCR anew, one entry per CDR3 protein. The sample carries 250,000 to 350,000 distinct CDR3 sequences, over 3.5% recorded once. The receptor was isolated from a man between 18 and 29 years old who received the YFV17D yellow fever vaccine. The sequences come from PBMCs, collected 15 days after the yellow fever booster vaccination.

The CDR3 reads CATTEGRSPLHF. DNA of the CDR3: TGTGCCACCACAGAGGGACGTTCACCCCTCCACTTT. The chain has TRBV7-2 and TRBJ1-6; possible D gene TRBD1, 5 bases. Between the trimmed V and J ends, which lost 10 bases and 9 bases, there was a span of 13 bases. From germline, CDR1 is SGHTA and CDR2 FQGNSA. The CDR3 has 12 residues.